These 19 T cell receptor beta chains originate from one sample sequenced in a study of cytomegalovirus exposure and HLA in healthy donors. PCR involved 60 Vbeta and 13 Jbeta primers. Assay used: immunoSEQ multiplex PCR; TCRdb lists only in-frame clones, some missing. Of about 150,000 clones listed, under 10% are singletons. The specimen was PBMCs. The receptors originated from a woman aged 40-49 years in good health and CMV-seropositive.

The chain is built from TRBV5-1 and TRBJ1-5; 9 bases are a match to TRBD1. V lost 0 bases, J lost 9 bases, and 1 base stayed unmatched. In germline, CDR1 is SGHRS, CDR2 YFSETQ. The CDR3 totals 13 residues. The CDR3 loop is CASSLEDRGPQHF. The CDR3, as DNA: TGCGCCAGCAGCTTGGAGGACAGGGGGCCCCAGCATTTT. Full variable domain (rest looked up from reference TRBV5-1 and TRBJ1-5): KAGVTQTPRYLIKTRGQQVTLSCSPISGHRSVSWYQQTPGQGLQFLFEYFSETQRNKGNFPGRFSGRQFSNSRSEMNVSTLELGDSALYLCASSLEDRGPQHFGDGTRLSIL.

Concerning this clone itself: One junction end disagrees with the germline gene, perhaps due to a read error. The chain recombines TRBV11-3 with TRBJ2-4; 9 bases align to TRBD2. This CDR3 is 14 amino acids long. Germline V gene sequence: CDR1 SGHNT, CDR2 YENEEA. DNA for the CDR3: TGTGCCAGCAGCTTAGATCTGGGAGCTAGCGGGGCCCACTTC. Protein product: CASSLDLGASGAHF.

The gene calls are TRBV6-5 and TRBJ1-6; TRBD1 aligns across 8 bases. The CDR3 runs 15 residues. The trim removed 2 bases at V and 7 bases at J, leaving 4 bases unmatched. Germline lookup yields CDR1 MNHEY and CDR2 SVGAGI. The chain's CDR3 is CASSYGQGMNSPLHF. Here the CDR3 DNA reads TGTGCCAGCAGTTACGGACAGGGTATGAATTCACCCCTCCACTTT.

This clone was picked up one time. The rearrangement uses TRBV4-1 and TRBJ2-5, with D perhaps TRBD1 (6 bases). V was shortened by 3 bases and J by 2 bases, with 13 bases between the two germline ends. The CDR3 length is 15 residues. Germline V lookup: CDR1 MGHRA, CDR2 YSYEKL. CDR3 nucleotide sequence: TGCGCCAGCAGCCACCTGGGGGCCCAGCAAGAGACCCAGTACTTC. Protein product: CASSHLGAQQETQYF.

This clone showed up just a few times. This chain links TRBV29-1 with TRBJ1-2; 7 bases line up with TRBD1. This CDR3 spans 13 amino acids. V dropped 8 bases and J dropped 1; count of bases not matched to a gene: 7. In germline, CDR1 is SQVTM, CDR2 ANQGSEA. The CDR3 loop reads CSTRDSINYGYTF. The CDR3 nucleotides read TGCAGCACCCGGGACAGTATTAACTATGGCTACACCTTC.

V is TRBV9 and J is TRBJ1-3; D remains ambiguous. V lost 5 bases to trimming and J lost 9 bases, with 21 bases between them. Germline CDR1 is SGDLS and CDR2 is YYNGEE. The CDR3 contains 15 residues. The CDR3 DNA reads TGTGCCAGCAGTCGGACCGGGAGAGAGGCGGGCACCATATATTTT. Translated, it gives CASSRTGREAGTIYF.

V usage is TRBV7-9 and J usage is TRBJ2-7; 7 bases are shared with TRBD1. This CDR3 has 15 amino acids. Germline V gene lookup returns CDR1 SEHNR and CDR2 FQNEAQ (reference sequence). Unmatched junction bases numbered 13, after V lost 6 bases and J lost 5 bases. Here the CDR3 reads CASRDSDRTDDEQYF. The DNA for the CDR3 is TGTGCCAGCAGGGATTCGGACAGGACTGACGACGAGCAGTACTTC.

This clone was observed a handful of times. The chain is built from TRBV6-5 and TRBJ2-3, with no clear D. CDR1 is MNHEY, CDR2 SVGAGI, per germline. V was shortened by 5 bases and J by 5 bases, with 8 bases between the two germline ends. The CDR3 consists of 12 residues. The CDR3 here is CASSGAVDTQYF. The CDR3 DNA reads TGTGCCAGCAGTGGTGCGGTAGATACGCAGTATTTT.

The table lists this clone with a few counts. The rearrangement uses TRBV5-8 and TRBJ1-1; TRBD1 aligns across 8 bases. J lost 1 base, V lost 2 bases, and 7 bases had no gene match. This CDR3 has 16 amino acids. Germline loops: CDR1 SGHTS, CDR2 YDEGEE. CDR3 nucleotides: TGTGCCAGCAGCTTAGGGACAGGTCGTGGGAACACTGAAGCTTTCTTT. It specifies CASSLGTGRGNTEAFF.

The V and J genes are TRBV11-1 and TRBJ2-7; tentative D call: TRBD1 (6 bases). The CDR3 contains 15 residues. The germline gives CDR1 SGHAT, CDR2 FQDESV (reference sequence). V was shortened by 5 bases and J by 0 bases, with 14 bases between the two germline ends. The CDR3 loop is CASSAGGASSYEQYF. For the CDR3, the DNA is TGTGCCAGCAGCGCTGGGGGCGCTAGCTCCTACGAGCAGTACTTC.

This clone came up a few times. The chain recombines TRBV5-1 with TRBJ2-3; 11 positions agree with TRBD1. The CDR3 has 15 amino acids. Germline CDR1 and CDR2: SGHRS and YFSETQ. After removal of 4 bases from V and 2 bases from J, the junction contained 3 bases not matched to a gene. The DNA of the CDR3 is TGCGCCAGCAGCCTGGGACAGGGGGACACAGATACGCAGTATTTT. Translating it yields CASSLGQGDTDTQYF.

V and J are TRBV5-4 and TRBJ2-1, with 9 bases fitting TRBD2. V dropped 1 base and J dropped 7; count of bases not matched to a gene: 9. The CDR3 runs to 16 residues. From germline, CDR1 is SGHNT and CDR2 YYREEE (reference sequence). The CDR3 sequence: CASSLTGLAGSNEQFF. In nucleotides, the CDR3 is TGTGCCAGCAGCTTGACCGGCCTAGCGGGGTCGAATGAGCAGTTCTTC.

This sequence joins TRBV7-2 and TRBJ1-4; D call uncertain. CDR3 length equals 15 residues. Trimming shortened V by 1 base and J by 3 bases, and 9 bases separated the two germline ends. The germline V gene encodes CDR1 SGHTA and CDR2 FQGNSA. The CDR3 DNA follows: TGTGCCAGCAGCTTAGAGCTACAGCCTAATGAAAAACTGTTTTTT. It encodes CASSLELQPNEKLFF.

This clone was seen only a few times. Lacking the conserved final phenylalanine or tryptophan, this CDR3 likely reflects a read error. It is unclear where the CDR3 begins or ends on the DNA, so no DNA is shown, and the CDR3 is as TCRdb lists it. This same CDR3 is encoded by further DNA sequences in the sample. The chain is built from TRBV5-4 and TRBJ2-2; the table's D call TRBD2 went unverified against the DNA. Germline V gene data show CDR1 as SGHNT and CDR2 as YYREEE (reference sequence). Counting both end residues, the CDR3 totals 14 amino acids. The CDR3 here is CASSLDGPGGEMFL.

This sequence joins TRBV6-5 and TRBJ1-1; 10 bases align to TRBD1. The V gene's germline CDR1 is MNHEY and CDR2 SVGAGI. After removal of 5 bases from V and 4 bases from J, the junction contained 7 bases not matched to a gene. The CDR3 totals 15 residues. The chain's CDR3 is CASSNRQGASTEAFF. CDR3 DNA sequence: TGTGCCAGCAGTAATCGACAGGGGGCCTCCACTGAAGCTTTCTTT.

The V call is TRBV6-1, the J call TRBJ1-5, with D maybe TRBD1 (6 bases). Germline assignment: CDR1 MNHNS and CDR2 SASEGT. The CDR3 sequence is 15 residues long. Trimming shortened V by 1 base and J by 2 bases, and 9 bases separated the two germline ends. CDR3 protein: CASSEVGGRNQPQHF. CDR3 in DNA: TGTGCCAGCAGTGAAGTCGGGGGGCGCAATCAGCCCCAGCATTTT.

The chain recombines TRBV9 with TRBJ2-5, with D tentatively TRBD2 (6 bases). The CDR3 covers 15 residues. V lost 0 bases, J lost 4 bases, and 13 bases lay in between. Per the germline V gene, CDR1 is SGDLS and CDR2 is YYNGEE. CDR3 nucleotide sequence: TGTGCCAGCAGCGTAGCTCACCGGGGAGGAGAGACCCAGTACTTC. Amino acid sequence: CASSVAHRGGETQYF.

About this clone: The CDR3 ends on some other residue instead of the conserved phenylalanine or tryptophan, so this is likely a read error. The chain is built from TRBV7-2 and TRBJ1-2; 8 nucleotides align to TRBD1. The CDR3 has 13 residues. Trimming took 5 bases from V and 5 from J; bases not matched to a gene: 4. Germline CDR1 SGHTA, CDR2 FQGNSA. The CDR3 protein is CASSPQGGYGYTV. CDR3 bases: TGTGCCAGCAGCCCACAGGGGGGTTATGGCTACACCGTC.

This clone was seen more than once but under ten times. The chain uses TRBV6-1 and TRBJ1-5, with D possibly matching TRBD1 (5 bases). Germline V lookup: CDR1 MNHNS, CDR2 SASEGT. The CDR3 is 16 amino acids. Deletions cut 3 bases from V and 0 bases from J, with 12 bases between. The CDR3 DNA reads TGTGCCAGCAGTGAGCAGACAGTGGTTAGCAATCAGCCCCAGCATTTT. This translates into CASSEQTVVSNQPQHF.